In its sample, the clone carrying this TCR beta chain was seen a few times. The CDR3 has 13 residues. Germline V CDR1 and CDR2: SQVTM, ANQGSEA. Trimming removed 7 bases at V and 5 bases at J, with 14 bases between. This entry comes from a study of spatial heterogeneity in lung cancer. Looking at the study overall: Donation came from around 77 patients with untreated early-stage non-small cell lung cancer. TCR and UMI combinations that were unique each appeared, on average, more than ten times in raw reads.

This sample's time point: blood at routine non-recurrence follow-up after resection. One entry per CDR3 protein, called by TCRdb with MiXCR from the 5' RACE reads. The table shows 60,000 to 85,000 distinct CDR3 sequences, with around 8.9% occurring only once. The TCR originated in a female donor with early-stage non-small cell lung cancer. This chain uses TRBV29-1 with TRBJ2-2, with D tentatively TRBD1 or TRBD2 (6 bases each). Specimen: PBMCs, collected at follow-up. The CDR3 nucleotides read TGCAGCGCCTCGGAGGGGGGAACCGGGGAGCTGTTTTTT. This gives the protein CSASEGGTGELFF.